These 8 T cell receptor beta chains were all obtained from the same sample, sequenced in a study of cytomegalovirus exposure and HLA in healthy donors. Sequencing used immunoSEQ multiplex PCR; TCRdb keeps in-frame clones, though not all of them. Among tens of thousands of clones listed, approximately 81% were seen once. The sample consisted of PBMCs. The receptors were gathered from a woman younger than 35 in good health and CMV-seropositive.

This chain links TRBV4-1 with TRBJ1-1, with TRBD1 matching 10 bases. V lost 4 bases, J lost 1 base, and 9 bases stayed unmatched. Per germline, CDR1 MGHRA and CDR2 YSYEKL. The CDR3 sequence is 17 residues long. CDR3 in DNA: TGCGCCAGCAGCCGTAGACAGGGGGCCCTCCCGAACACTGAAGCTTTCTTT. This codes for CASSRRQGALPNTEAFF.

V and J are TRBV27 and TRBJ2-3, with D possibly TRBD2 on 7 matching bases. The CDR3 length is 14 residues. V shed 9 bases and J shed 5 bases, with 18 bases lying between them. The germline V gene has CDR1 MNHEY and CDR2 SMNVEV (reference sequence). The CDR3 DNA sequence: TGTGCCAGAAAGGGGGGGATAAGGGAAGATACGCAGTATTTT. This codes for CARKGGIREDTQYF.

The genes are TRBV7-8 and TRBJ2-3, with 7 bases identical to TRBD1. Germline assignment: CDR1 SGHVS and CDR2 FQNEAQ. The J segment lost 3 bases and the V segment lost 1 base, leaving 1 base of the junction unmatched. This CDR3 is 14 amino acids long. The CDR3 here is CASSLGQGTDTQYF. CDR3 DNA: TGTGCCAGCAGCTTAGGACAGGGTACAGATACGCAGTATTTT.

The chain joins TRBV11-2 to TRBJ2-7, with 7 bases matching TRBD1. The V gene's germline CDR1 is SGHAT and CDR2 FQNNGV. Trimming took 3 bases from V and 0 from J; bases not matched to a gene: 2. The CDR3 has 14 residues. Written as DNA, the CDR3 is TGTGCCAGCAGCTTGGGGGACAGCTCCTACGAGCAGTACTTC. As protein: CASSLGDSSYEQYF.

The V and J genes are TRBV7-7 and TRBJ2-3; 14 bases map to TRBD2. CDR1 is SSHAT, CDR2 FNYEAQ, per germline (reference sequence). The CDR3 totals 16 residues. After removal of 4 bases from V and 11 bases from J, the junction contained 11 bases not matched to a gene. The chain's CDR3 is CASSSGLAGATEEQYF. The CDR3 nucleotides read TGTGCCAGCAGCTCGGGACTAGCGGGGGCCACCGAAGAGCAGTATTTT.

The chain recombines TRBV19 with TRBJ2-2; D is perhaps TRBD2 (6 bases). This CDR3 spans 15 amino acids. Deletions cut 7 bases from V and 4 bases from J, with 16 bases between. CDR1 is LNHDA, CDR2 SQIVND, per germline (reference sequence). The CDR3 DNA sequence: TGTGCCAGTACCCAGAGCCCCGGGGGCACCGGGGAGCTGTTTTTT. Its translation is CASTQSPGGTGELFF.

DNA of the CDR3: TGTGCCAGCAGCTTGCTACCGGGACAGGGGGTCACCGGGGAGCTGTTTTTT. It yields the protein CASSLLPGQGVTGELFF. The rearrangement joins TRBV7-9 to TRBJ2-2; 11 nucleotides agree with TRBD1. This CDR3 is built from 17 residues. Trimming removed 3 bases from V and 4 bases from J; junction bases left unmatched: 7. The germline V gene encodes CDR1 SEHNR and CDR2 FQNEAQ (reference sequence).

The CDR3 loop is CASSHNPSGGARETQYF. The DNA for the CDR3 is TGCGCCAGCAGCCATAACCCTAGCGGGGGGGCCCGGGAGACCCAGTACTTC. The chain employs TRBV4-1 and TRBJ2-5; 12 positions match TRBD2. V shed 3 bases and J 5 bases; nucleotides not matched to a gene: 10. The germline V gene encodes CDR1 MGHRA and CDR2 YSYEKL. CDR3 length: 17 amino acids.